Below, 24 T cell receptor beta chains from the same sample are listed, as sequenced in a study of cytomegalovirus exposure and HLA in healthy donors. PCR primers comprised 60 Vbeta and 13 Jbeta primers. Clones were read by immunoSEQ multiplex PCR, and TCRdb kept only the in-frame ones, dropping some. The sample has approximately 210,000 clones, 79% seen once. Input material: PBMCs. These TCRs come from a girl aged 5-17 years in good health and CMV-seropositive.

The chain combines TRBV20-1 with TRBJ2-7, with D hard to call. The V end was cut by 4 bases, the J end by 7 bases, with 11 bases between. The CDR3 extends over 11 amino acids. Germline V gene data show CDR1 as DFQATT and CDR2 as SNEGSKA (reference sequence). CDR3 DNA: TGCAGTGCTACTAACGTCGGGGAGCAGTACTTC. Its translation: CSATNVGEQYF.

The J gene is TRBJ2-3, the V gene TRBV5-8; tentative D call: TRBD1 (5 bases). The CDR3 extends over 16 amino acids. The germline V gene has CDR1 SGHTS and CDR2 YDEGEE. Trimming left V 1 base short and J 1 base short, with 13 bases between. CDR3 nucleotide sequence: TGTGCCAGCAGCTTGAAGGTGGGGCTCGGCACAGATACGCAGTATTTT. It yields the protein CASSLKVGLGTDTQYF.

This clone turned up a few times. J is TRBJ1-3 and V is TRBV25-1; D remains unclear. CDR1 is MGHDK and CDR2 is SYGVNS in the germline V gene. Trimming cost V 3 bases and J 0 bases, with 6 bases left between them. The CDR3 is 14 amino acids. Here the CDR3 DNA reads TGTGCCAGCAGTGACGGAGGCTCTGGAAACACCATATATTTT. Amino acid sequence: CASSDGGSGNTIYF.

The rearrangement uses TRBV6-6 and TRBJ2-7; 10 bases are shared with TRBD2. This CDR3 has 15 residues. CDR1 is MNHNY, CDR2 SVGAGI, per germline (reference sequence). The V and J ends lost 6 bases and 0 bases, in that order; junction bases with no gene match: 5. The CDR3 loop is CASRNSGGPSYEQYF. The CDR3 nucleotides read TGTGCCAGCAGAAATAGCGGGGGGCCCTCCTACGAGCAGTACTTC.

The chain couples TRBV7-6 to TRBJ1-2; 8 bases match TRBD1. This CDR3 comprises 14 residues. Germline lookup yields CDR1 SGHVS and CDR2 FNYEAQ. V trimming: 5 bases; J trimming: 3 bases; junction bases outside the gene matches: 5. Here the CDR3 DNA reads TGTGCCAGCAGCCCAGGGGGCTCGTACTATGGCTACACCTTC. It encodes CASSPGGSYYGYTF.

The CDR3 spells CASSWTSGDLNEQFF. The DNA of the CDR3 is TGTGCCAGCAGCTGGACTAGCGGGGACCTCAATGAGCAGTTCTTC. The chain links TRBV7-2 to TRBJ2-1, with TRBD2 matching 12 bases. The V segment lost 4 bases and the J segment 6 bases; nucleotides outside the gene matches: 4. Germline CDR1 and CDR2: SGHTA and FQGNSA. This CDR3 has 15 residues.

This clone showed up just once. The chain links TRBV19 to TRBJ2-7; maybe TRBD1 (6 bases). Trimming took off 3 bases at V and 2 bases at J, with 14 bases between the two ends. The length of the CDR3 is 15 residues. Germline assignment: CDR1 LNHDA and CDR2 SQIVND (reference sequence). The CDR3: CASSISLTGPYEQYF. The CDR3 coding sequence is TGTGCCAGTAGTATCTCCCTGACAGGCCCCTACGAGCAGTACTTC.

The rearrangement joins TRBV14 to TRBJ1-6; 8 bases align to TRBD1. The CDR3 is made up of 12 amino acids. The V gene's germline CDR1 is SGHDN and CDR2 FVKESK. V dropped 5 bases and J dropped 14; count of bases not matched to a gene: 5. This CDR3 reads CASSEQGVTLHF. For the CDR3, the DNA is TGTGCCAGCAGCGAACAGGGGGTAACCCTCCACTTT.

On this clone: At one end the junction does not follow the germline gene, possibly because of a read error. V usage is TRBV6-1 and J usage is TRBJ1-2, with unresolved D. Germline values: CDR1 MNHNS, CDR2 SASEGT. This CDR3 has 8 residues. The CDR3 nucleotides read TGTGCCAGCAGTGAAGCCCGCTTC. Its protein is CASSEARF.

CDR3 sequence reads: CASSVDLLRETQYF. In DNA, the CDR3 is TGTGCCAGCAGCGTAGACCTTTTGCGGGAGACCCAGTACTTC. The chain is built from TRBV9 and TRBJ2-5, with D unclear. The V end lost 0 bases, the J end lost 5 bases, and 11 bases lay between the germline ends. In germline, CDR1 is SGDLS, CDR2 YYNGEE. The CDR3 totals 14 residues.

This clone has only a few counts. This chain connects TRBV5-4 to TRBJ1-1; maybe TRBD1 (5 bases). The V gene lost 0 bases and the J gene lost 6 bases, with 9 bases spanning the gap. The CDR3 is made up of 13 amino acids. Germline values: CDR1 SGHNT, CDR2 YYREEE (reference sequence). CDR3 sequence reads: CASSLAGGAEAFF. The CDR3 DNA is TGTGCCAGCAGCTTGGCGGGGGGGGCTGAAGCTTTCTTT.

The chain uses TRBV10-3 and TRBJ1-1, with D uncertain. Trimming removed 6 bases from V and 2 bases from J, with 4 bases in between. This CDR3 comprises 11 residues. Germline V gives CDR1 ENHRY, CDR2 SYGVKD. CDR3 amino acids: CAIRANTEAFF. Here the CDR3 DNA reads TGTGCCATCAGAGCCAACACTGAAGCTTTCTTT.

The CDR3 loop is CASSSRPTVASGQETQYF. The DNA of the CDR3 is TGTGCCAGCAGCTCGAGGCCCACTGTGGCTAGCGGGCAAGAGACCCAGTACTTC. V and J are TRBV7-8 and TRBJ2-5, with 8 bases that match TRBD2. This CDR3 is 18 amino acids long. J was trimmed by 2 bases and V by 4 bases; bases with no gene match: 15. CDR1 is SGHVS, CDR2 FQNEAQ, per germline.

CDR3 coding DNA: TGTGCCAGCAGGGGCCATGCAACTAATGAAAAACTGTTTTTT. Amino acid sequence: CASRGHATNEKLFF. The V gene is TRBV2, the J gene TRBJ1-4; D call uncertain. This CDR3 has 14 amino acids. The germline gives CDR1 SNHLY, CDR2 FYNNEI. The V end was cut by 6 bases, the J end by 0 bases, with 8 bases between.

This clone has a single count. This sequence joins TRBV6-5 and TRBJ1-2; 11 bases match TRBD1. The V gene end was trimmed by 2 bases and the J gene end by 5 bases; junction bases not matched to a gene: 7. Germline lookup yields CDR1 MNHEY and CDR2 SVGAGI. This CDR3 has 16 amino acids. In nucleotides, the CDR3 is TGTGCCAGCAGTTACGTGGGACAGGGGGATCAGTATGGCTACACCTTC. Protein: CASSYVGQGDQYGYTF.

The CDR3 nucleotides read TGTGCCAGCAGCTTGGGGCTAGCGGGCTACAATGAGCAGTTCTTC. It is translated as CASSLGLAGYNEQFF. V is TRBV5-8 and J is TRBJ2-1; 8 nucleotides agree with TRBD2. The ends lost 0 bases at V and 3 bases at J; junction bases unmatched: 2. Germline loops: CDR1 SGHTS, CDR2 YDEGEE. The CDR3 covers 15 residues.

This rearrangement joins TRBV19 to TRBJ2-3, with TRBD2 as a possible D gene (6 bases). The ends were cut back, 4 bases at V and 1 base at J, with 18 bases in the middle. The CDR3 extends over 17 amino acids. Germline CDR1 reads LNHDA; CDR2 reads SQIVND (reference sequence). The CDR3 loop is CASSKEGLVKGTDTQYF. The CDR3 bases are TGTGCCAGTAGTAAGGAGGGTCTAGTTAAGGGCACAGATACGCAGTATTTT.

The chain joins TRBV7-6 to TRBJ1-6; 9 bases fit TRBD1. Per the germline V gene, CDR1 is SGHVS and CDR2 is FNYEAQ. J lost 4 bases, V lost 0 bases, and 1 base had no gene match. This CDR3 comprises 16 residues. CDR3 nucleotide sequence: TGTGCCAGCAGCTTAGCTGGGACAGGGTATAATTCACCCCTCCACTTT. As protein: CASSLAGTGYNSPLHF.

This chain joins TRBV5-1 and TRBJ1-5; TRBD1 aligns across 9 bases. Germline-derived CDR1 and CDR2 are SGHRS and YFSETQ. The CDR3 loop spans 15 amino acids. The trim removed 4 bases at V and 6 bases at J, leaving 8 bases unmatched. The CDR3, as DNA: TGCGCCAGCAGCCCGGGACAGGGTCTCGGTCAGCCCCAGCATTTT. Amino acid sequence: CASSPGQGLGQPQHF. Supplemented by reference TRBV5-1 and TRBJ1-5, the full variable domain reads KAGVTQTPRYLIKTRGQQVTLSCSPISGHRSVSWYQQTPGQGLQFLFEYFSETQRNKGNFPGRFSGRQFSNSRSEMNVSTLELGDSALYLCASSPGQGLGQPQHFGDGTRLSIL.

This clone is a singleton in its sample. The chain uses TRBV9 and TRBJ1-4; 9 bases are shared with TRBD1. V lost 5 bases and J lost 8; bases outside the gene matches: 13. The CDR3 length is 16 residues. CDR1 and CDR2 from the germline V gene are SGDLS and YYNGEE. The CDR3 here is CASSSAGQGGGEKLFF. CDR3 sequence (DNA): TGTGCCAGCAGTTCAGCGGGACAGGGCGGGGGAGAAAAACTGTTTTTT.

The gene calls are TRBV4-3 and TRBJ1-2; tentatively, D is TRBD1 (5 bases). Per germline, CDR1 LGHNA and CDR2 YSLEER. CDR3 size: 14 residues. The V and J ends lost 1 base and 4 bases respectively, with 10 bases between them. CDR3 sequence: CASSQGGAPYGYTF. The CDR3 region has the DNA TGCGCCAGCAGCCAAGGGGGCGCGCCCTATGGCTACACCTTC.

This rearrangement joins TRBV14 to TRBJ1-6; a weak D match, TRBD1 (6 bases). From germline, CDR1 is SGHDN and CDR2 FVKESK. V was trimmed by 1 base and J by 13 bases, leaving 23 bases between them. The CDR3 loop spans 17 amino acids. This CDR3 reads CASSQGPDSFPPRPLHF. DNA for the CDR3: TGTGCCAGCAGCCAAGGGCCGGACAGCTTCCCTCCTAGGCCCCTCCACTTT.

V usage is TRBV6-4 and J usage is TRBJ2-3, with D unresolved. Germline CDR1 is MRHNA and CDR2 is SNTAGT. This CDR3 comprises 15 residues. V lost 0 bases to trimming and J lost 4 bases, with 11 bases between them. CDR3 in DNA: TGTGCCAGCAGTGACTCCCTAGATCCCGCAGATACGCAGTATTTT. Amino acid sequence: CASSDSLDPADTQYF.

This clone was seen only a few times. Written as DNA, the CDR3 is TGTGCCAGCAGTGAAGTTGGACTAGGAGAAGAGACCCAGTACTTC. It encodes CASSEVGLGEETQYF. This chain connects TRBV6-1 to TRBJ2-5, with 7 bases lining up with TRBD2. After removal of 1 base from V and 3 bases from J, the junction contained 5 bases not matched to a gene. Germline V gene sequence: CDR1 MNHNS, CDR2 SASEGT. This CDR3 has 15 amino acids.